One and the same sample provided the 29 T cell receptor beta chains below, sequenced in a study of CD8+CD57+ T cells in acquired aplastic anemia. All sequencing subjects had displayed CD8+CD57+ cell expansion on flow cytometry. The study profiled TCR beta VDJ and CDR3 using genomic DNA as template. One entry per CDR3 protein, called by TCRdb with MiXCR from the reads. The sample holds approximately 150,000 distinct CDR3 sequences, 47% seen once. The specimen sequenced was sorted CD4+, CD8+, or CD8+CD57+ T cells (not recorded which) from PBMCs. The receptors come from a human donor with aplastic anemia.

Of note for this clonotype: The junction departs from the called germline gene at one end, perhaps through a read error. This rearrangement joins TRBV7-2 to TRBJ2-1; D is unclear. The CDR3 has 13 residues. Germline V gives CDR1 SGHTA, CDR2 FQGNSA. The CDR3 nucleotides are TGTGCCAGCGGCTTAGACCGTAGGAATGAGCAGTTCTTC. Translated: CASGLDRRNEQFF.

The V gene is TRBV5-1, the J gene TRBJ2-7; 7 nucleotides line up with TRBD1. The ends lost 0 bases at V and 3 bases at J; junction bases unmatched: 3. Germline assignment: CDR1 SGHRS and CDR2 YFSETQ. This CDR3 contains 14 residues. In DNA, the CDR3 is TGCGCCAGCAGCTTGGATCCAGGGGGCTACGAGCAGTACTTC. It translates to CASSLDPGGYEQYF.

The rearrangement joins TRBV24-1 to TRBJ2-5; 10 bases align to TRBD1. After removal of 4 bases from V and 5 bases from J, the junction contained 6 bases not matched to a gene. The CDR3 has 15 amino acids. Germline V gene sequence: CDR1 KGHDR, CDR2 SFDVKD. CDR3 DNA sequence: TGTGCCACCAGTGACCCCGGGACAGGGGTCGAGACCCAGTACTTC. It specifies CATSDPGTGVETQYF.

The J gene is TRBJ2-1, the V gene TRBV9; perhaps TRBD1 as D (5 bases). Germline CDR1 and CDR2: SGDLS and YYNGEE. The CDR3 totals 14 residues. V was cut by 4 bases and J by 9 bases, with 17 bases left in between. CDR3 in amino acids: CASSPTTVRVEQFF. CDR3 nucleotides: TGTGCCAGCAGCCCAACGACAGTGCGTGTTGAGCAGTTCTTC.

This chain joins TRBV29-1 and TRBJ2-3; TRBD1 matches at 8 bases. Germline lookup yields CDR1 SQVTM and CDR2 ANQGSEA. The CDR3 spans 14 residues. The V gene end was trimmed by 5 bases and the J gene end by 0 bases; junction bases not matched to a gene: 4. The CDR3 is CSVSQGASTDTQYF. CDR3 nucleotide sequence: TGCAGCGTTTCCCAGGGGGCTAGCACAGATACGCAGTATTTT.

This clonotype has only one observation. J is TRBJ1-1 and V is TRBV29-1; D gene uncertain. The V gene lost 0 bases and the J gene lost 1 base, with 9 bases spanning the gap. Germline V CDR1 and CDR2: SQVTM, ANQGSEA. The CDR3 totals 14 residues. The DNA for the CDR3 is TGCAGCGTTGAAGATCTCCAACGGAACACTGAAGCTTTCTTT. Translated: CSVEDLQRNTEAFF.

The V and J genes are TRBV29-1 and TRBJ1-2, with 10 bases aligning to TRBD1. The germline CDR1 and CDR2 sequences are SQVTM and ANQGSEA. Trimming at V came to 5 bases and at J to 4 bases, leaving 4 bases not matched to a gene. This CDR3 has 13 residues. CDR3 sequence reads: CSVHWTGGYGYTF. CDR3 coding DNA: TGCAGCGTTCATTGGACAGGGGGCTATGGCTACACCTTC.

The chain has TRBV20-1 and TRBJ2-5; TRBD2 agrees at 9 bases. This CDR3 has 14 amino acids. CDR1 and CDR2 (germline): DFQATT, SNEGSKA (reference sequence). V gave up 5 bases and J gave up 5 bases; unmatched junction bases: 9. CDR3 in amino acids: CSAAPGLAAETQYF. CDR3 nucleotide sequence: TGCAGTGCTGCTCCGGGACTAGCTGCGGAGACCCAGTACTTC.

This clonotype showed up many times. The J gene is TRBJ1-4, the V gene TRBV20-1; D uncertain. Germline V gene lookup returns CDR1 DFQATT and CDR2 SNEGSKA (reference sequence). Trimming removed 1 base from V and 8 bases from J, with 11 bases in between. This CDR3 comprises 13 residues. CDR3 DNA sequence: TGCAGTGCTAGAGGCCAGCCCCTAGAAAAACTGTTTTTT. Encoded protein: CSARGQPLEKLFF.

This sequence joins TRBV6-1 and TRBJ2-3; tentatively, D is TRBD1 (5 bases). Germline V gene sequence: CDR1 MNHNS, CDR2 SASEGT. The CDR3 is made up of 15 amino acids. V dropped 5 bases and J dropped 2 bases, with 14 bases sitting between them. The CDR3 loop is CASSPLGAHTDTQYF. The CDR3 DNA sequence: TGTGCCAGCAGTCCCTTAGGGGCCCACACAGATACGCAGTATTTT.

This clonotype appeared once. The chain carries TRBV5-4 and TRBJ2-3; 8 nucleotides line up with TRBD2. The germline gives CDR1 SGHNT, CDR2 YYREEE (reference sequence). V lost 4 bases to trimming and J lost 4 bases; unmatched junction nucleotides: 20. This CDR3 has 19 amino acids. The CDR3 coding sequence is TGTGCCAGCAGCCTGGAACAGGGACTAGGGGGGGGGCCCCCAGATACGCAGTATTTT. Residues: CASSLEQGLGGGPPDTQYF.

In this sample, this clonotype turned up many times. The CDR3 protein is CASRRTGAGELFF. Here the CDR3 DNA reads TGTGCCAGCAGGAGGACAGGGGCCGGGGAGCTGTTTTTT. The chain combines TRBV6-1 with TRBJ2-2, with 9 bases fitting TRBD1. CDR1 and CDR2 from the germline V gene are MNHNS and SASEGT. The CDR3 loop spans 13 amino acids. J lost 6 bases, V lost 6 bases, and 2 bases had no gene match.

V is TRBV2 and J is TRBJ2-3; D could derive from TRBD1 or TRBD2 (6 bases each). This CDR3 has 15 residues. Germline V gene data show CDR1 as SNHLY and CDR2 as FYNNEI. The V end was cut by 4 bases, the J end by 6 bases, with 17 bases between. As DNA, the CDR3 is TGTGCCAGCAGTGGAACGGGGGCCTATGGGGATACGCAGTATTTT. It codes for CASSGTGAYGDTQYF.

This clonotype was recorded many times. The V gene is TRBV5-6, the J gene TRBJ1-4; D possibly corresponds to TRBD1 (6 bases). V lost 3 bases and J 8 bases, leaving 20 bases between the germline ends. The CDR3 is made up of 16 amino acids. CDR1 is SGHDT and CDR2 is YYEEEE in the germline V gene. CDR3 in DNA: TGTGCCAGCAGCTGGGGACAAGGGGCCATGGGGGAAAAACTGTTTTTT. Translation: CASSWGQGAMGEKLFF.

J is TRBJ2-7 and V is TRBV10-3; 8 bases are a match to TRBD2. In germline, CDR1 is ENHRY, CDR2 SYGVKD. Trimming removed 4 bases from V and 2 bases from J; junction bases left unmatched: 4. The CDR3 covers 14 residues. The CDR3 loop is CAISAQRGTYEQYF. The CDR3, as DNA: TGTGCCATCAGTGCTCAGCGGGGGACCTACGAGCAGTACTTC.

This clonotype was counted at least ten times. The genes are TRBV20-1 and TRBJ1-2, with D unresolved. Germline lookup yields CDR1 DFQATT and CDR2 SNEGSKA (reference sequence). There are 14 residues in the CDR3. V lost 0 bases and J lost 6, with 14 bases in between. CDR3 in amino acids: CSARDHGTAHGYTF. CDR3 coding DNA: TGCAGTGCTAGAGATCACGGAACAGCCCATGGCTACACCTTC.

The rearrangement links TRBV7-2 to TRBJ2-7, with a weak D call TRBD1 (5 bases). Germline loops: CDR1 SGHTA, CDR2 FQGNSA. The CDR3 runs to 14 residues. The V end was cut by 5 bases, the J end by 6 bases, with 17 bases between. The CDR3 protein is CASSPSPGRREQYF. As DNA, the CDR3 is TGTGCCAGCAGCCCCTCCCCAGGGCGTCGCGAGCAGTACTTC.

The chain joins TRBV20-1 to TRBJ2-7; D gene uncertain. Germline-derived CDR1 and CDR2 are DFQATT and SNEGSKA (reference sequence). The V end was cut by 0 bases, the J end by 2 bases, with 14 bases between. The CDR3 has 15 amino acids. CDR3: CSARDVRGETYEQYF. In DNA form, the CDR3 reads TGCAGTGCTAGAGATGTCAGAGGCGAAACCTACGAGCAGTACTTC.

This chain connects TRBV3-1 to TRBJ2-3; TRBD2 agrees at 7 bases. Germline V gives CDR1 LGHDT, CDR2 YNNKEL (reference sequence). V lost 1 base to trimming and J lost 1 base; unmatched junction nucleotides: 11. The CDR3 contains 18 residues. CDR3 region: CASSQGGTIHPGTDTQYF. Here the CDR3 DNA reads TGTGCCAGCAGCCAAGGTGGGACTATCCACCCCGGCACAGATACGCAGTATTTT.

This clonotype was seen only a few times. The chain couples TRBV7-8 to TRBJ1-1, with 7 nucleotides matching TRBD1. J gave up 8 bases and V 5 bases, and 5 bases lay outside the gene matches. CDR1 and CDR2 from the germline V gene are SGHVS and FQNEAQ. The CDR3 sequence is 12 residues long. CDR3 residues: CASSDRTGEAFF. CDR3 nucleotides: TGTGCCAGCAGCGACCGGACAGGAGAAGCTTTCTTT.

The chain joins TRBV10-3 to TRBJ2-3; D possibly corresponds to TRBD2 (5 bases). Per the germline V gene, CDR1 is ENHRY and CDR2 is SYGVKD. The CDR3 runs 13 residues. V was shortened by 3 bases and J by 1 base, with 5 bases between the two germline ends. DNA for the CDR3: TGTGCCATCAGTGACGGGGGCACAGATACGCAGTATTTT. Its translation: CAISDGGTDTQYF.

V is TRBV10-3 and J is TRBJ2-7; 9 positions agree with TRBD1. Germline CDR1 ENHRY, CDR2 SYGVKD. The V and J ends lost 6 bases and 3 bases, in that order; junction bases with no gene match: 3. The length of the CDR3 is 13 residues. CDR3 sequence reads: CAISPGQGYEQYF. In DNA, the CDR3 is TGTGCCATCAGCCCGGGACAGGGCTACGAGCAGTACTTC.

Ten or more counts support this clonotype. The V gene is TRBV29-1, the J gene TRBJ2-4; the D gene is possibly TRBD1 (5 bases). V was trimmed by 0 bases and J by 0 bases, leaving 9 bases between them. Germline V gene data show CDR1 as SQVTM and CDR2 as ANQGSEA. CDR3 size: 15 residues. The CDR3 DNA follows: TGCAGCGTTGAAGAGACGACAGTAGCCAAAAACATTCAGTACTTC. It codes for CSVEETTVAKNIQYF.

This clonotype has at least ten counts. The chain is built from TRBV5-6 and TRBJ1-2; D is ambiguous. The CDR3 runs 15 residues. Trimming took 0 bases from V and 4 from J, leaving 13 bases between them. The germline V gene has CDR1 SGHDT and CDR2 YYEEEE. In DNA, the CDR3 is TGTGCCAGCAGCTTGGGTCGGCGGGCGGCCTATGGCTACACCTTC. This encodes CASSLGRRAAYGYTF.

The rearrangement joins TRBV25-1 to TRBJ1-2; D is unresolved. From germline, CDR1 is MGHDK and CDR2 SYGVNS. The V end was cut by 2 bases, the J end by 7 bases, with 11 bases between. The CDR3 has 13 residues. The CDR3 protein is CASSELNRPGYTF. As DNA, the CDR3 is TGTGCCAGCAGTGAACTTAACAGACCTGGCTACACCTTC.

The chain couples TRBV10-1 to TRBJ1-3; D remains unclear. Trimming took off 5 bases at V and 3 bases at J, with 5 bases between the two ends. Germline V CDR1 and CDR2: WNHNN, SYGVQD (reference sequence). The CDR3 loop spans 12 amino acids. DNA for the CDR3: TGCGCCAGCAGTCAAGGTGGAAACACCATATATTTT. It specifies CASSQGGNTIYF.

At least ten counts were recorded for this clonotype. J is TRBJ2-3 and V is TRBV5-5; D gene uncertain. There are 14 residues in the CDR3. Germline V gene lookup returns CDR1 SGHKS and CDR2 YYEKEE (reference sequence). Trimming left V 4 bases short and J 5 bases short, with 14 bases between. This chain's CDR3 is CASSPDPVRDTQYF. In DNA form, the CDR3 reads TGTGCCAGCAGCCCGGACCCGGTGAGAGATACGCAGTATTTT.

The rearrangement joins TRBV7-2 to TRBJ2-7; D is ambiguous. Trimming took off 2 bases at V and 7 bases at J, with 15 bases between the two ends. Germline lookup yields CDR1 SGHTA and CDR2 FQGNSA. There are 14 residues in the CDR3. The CDR3 DNA reads TGTGCCAGCAGCTTATACAGCGTCCTTGAGGAGCAGTACTTC. This gives the protein CASSLYSVLEEQYF.

V and J are TRBV7-6 and TRBJ2-3; 7 bases agree with TRBD1. V lost 1 base and J lost 0; bases outside the gene matches: 7. This CDR3 is built from 17 residues. CDR1 SGHVS and CDR2 FNYEAQ come from the germline V gene. CDR3 in amino acids: CASSLEGDRPSTDTQYF. The CDR3 nucleotides read TGTGCCAGCAGCTTAGAAGGGGACAGACCTAGCACAGATACGCAGTATTTT.